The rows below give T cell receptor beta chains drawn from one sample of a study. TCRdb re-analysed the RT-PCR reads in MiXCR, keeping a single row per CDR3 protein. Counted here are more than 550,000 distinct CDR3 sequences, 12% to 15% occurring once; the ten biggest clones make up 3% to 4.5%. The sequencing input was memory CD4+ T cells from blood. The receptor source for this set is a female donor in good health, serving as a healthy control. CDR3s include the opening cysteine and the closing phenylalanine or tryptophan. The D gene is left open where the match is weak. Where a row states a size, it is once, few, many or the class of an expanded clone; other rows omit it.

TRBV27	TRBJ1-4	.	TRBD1	TGTGCCAGCAGTCTCTCCAGGGGGCTGAGTGAAAAACTGTTTTTT	CASSLSRGLSEKLFF
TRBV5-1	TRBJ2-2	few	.	TGCGCCAGCAGCTCCCCTGGAGGGGGCGACACCGGGGAGCTGTTTTTT	CASSSPGGGDTGELFF
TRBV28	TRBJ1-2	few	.	TGTGCCAGCAGTTTTAGGACAGACTATGGCTACACCTTC	CASSFRTDYGYTF
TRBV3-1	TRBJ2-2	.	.	TGTGCCAGCAGCCTCTTTAGCCGGGAGCTGTTTTTT	CASSLFSRELFF
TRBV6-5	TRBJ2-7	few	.	TGTGCCAGTACTCGGGACGGCCTCTCCTACGAGCAGTACTTC	CASTRDGLSYEQYF
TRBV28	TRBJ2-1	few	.	TGTGCCAGCAGTCTCCTCGAGGCCAAGGATGAGCAGTTCTTC	CASSLLEAKDEQFF
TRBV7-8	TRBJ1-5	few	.	TGTGCCAGCAGCTTTCAGGAGAATCAGCCCCAGCATTTT	CASSFQENQPQHF
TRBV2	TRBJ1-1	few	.	TGTGCCAGCAGTGAGATGGCCCGGACAGCTTTCTTT	CASSEMARTAFF
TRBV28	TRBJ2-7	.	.	TGTGCCAGCATTCCCGCAGGACACTCCTACGAGCAGTACTTC	CASIPAGHSYEQYF
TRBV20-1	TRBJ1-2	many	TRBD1	TGCAGTGCTCTACAGGGGGTGAGCTATGGCTACACCTTC	CSALQGVSYGYTF
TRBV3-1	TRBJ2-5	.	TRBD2	TGTGCCAGCAGCCAAGAAAGACTGGGGGGAGCTCTAGCGGGAGGCACGAAAGAGACCCAGTACTTC	CASSQERLGGALAGGTKETQYF
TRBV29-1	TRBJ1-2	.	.	TGCAGCGCTTTTTCGGGAACGGAAGGCTACACCTTC	CSAFSGTEGYTF
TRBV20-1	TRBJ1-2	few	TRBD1	TGCAGTGCTACAGATGGGACAGTCAATGGCTACACCTTC	CSATDGTVNGYTF
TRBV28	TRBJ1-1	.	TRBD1	TGTGCCACCACAGGGGCCGGAAACACTGAAGCTTTCTTT	CATTGAGNTEAFF
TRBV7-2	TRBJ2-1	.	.	TGTGCCAGCACCATCCAGGGAAACTCCTACAATGAGCAGTTCTTC	CASTIQGNSYNEQFF
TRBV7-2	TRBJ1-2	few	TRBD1	TGTGCCAGCAGCTTAGTGAGCTCGGCAGGGGGATCTAACTATGGCTACACCTTC	CASSLVSSAGGSNYGYTF
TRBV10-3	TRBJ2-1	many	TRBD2	TGTGCCACCAAATCGGGGGGACCAAATAACAATGAGCAGTTCTTC	CATKSGGPNNNEQFF
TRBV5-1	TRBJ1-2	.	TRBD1	TGCGCCAGCAGCGAGGCCTCTTTGACAGGGGGAGGCTACACCTTC	CASSEASLTGGGYTF
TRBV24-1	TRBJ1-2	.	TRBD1	TGTGCCACCAGTGATGAGTCGGCAGGGGGTAGCTATGGCTACACCTTC	CATSDESAGGSYGYTF
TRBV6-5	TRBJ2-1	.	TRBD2	TGTGCCAGCAACTCTAAAATAGCGGGAAACAATGAGCAGTTCTTC	CASNSKIAGNNEQFF
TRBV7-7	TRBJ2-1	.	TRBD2	TGTGCCAGCAGCCTTAGTCGGGGGGGAGAGCAGTTCTTC	CASSLSRGGEQFF
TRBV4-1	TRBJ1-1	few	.	TGCGCCAGCAGCCAAGATAAATCTCTGGCGGTAACTGAAGCTTTCTTT	CASSQDKSLAVTEAFF
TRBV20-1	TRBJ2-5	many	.	TGCAGTGCTAGAGATACGTACCAAGAGACCCAGTACTTC	CSARDTYQETQYF
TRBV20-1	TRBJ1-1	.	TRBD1	TGCAGTGCTAGAACAGGGGAAACTGAAGCTTTCTTT	CSARTGETEAFF
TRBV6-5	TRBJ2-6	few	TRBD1	TGTGCCAGCAGACAGGGGACCCGCTCTGGGGCCAACGTCCTGACTTTC	CASRQGTRSGANVLTF
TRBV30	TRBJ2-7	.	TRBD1	TGTGCCTGGAGGCCCCCGGACAGGGGGTACGAGCAGTACTTC	CAWRPPDRGYEQYF
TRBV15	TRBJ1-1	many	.	TGTGCCACCAGAGACCCAGAGGGAGGCACTGAAGCTTTCTTT	CATRDPEGGTEAFF
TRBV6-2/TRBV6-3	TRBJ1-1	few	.	TGTGCCAGCACCAACCCAGGTGGCACTGAAGCTTTCTTT	CASTNPGGTEAFF
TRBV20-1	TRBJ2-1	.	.	TGCAGTGCTAGAAGAACAGGGAGTTCACACTCTCAGTTCTTC	CSARRTGSSHSQFF
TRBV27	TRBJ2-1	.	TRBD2	TGTGCCAGCAGTTTAAGAGGTGAACTAGCGGGTTACAATGAGCAGTTCTTC	CASSLRGELAGYNEQFF
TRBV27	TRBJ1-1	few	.	TGTGCCAGCAGTTTATGGGCAGACCAAGGGGCTTTCTTT	CASSLWADQGAFF
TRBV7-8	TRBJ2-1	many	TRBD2	TGTGCCAGCAGCTTAGCGTCCGTGACTAGCGGGAGGGCCGGCAATGAGCAGTTCTTC	CASSLASVTSGRAGNEQFF
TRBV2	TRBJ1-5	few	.	TGTGCCAGCAGTGAAGGAACAGGGTTTTCGGGACAGCCCCAGCATTTT	CASSEGTGFSGQPQHF
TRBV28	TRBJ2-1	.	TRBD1	TGTGCCAGCAGTTTACCCGGGACAGGGGGAAATGAGCAGTTCTTC	CASSLPGTGGNEQFF
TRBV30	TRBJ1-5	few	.	TGTGCCTGGGGGGTCTTTGGGGCGGGTCAGCCCCAGCATTTT	CAWGVFGAGQPQHF
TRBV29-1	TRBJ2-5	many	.	TGCAGCGTTTGGGGGCTGGGTCAGGGAAGTCGAGAAGAGACCCAGTACTTC	CSVWGLGQGSREETQYF
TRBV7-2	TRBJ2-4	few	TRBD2	TGTGCCAGCAGCCGGACTAGCGGAGCGCAGGATCAGTACTTC	CASSRTSGAQDQYF
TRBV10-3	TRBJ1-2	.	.	TGTGCCATTCAGGGATTCGATGGCTACACCTTC	CAIQGFDGYTF
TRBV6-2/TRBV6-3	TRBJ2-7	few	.	TGTGCCTCGGGGTTGATGGACTACGAGCAGTACTTC	CASGLMDYEQYF
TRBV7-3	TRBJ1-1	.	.	TGTGCCAGCAGCTTAACCCCTAGTAAGCCACCCTACACTGAAGCTTTCTTT	CASSLTPSKPPYTEAFF
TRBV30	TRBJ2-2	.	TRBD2	TGTGCCTGGAGTGAAGGTAGCGGGAGCGCGACCGGGGAGCTGTTTTTT	CAWSEGSGSATGELFF
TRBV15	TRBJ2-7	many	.	TGTGCCACCAGCTTCCAAGGGGGATCCTACGAGCAGTACTTC	CATSFQGGSYEQYF
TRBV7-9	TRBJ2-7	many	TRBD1	TGTGCCAGCAGCGAAGCGTCGGGGCCTTCGACCGGGACAGGGAGGTACGAGCAGTACTTC	CASSEASGPSTGTGRYEQYF
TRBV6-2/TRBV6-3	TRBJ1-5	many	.	TGTGCCAGCAGTTACTCTACTCAGCCCCAGCATTTT	CASSYSTQPQHF
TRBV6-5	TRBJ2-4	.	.	TGTGCCAGCACGGCGGACATCTCAAGGGACATTCAGTACTTC	CASTADISRDIQYF
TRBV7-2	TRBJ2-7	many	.	TGTGCCAGCGGTGGGCCTCAGACCTCCTACGAGCAGTACTTC	CASGGPQTSYEQYF
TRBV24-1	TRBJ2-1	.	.	TGTGCCACCAGTGATCGAGTTAGACAGAGGGATGAGCAGTTCTTC	CATSDRVRQRDEQFF
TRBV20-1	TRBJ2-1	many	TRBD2	TGCAGTGCTAGAGGTGGACTAGCGGGAGCGGGTAATGAGCAGTTCTTC	CSARGGLAGAGNEQFF
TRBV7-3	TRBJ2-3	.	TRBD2	TGTGCCAGCAGCGCCGGGACTAGCGGGAGCGGGACAGATACGCAGTATTTT	CASSAGTSGSGTDTQYF
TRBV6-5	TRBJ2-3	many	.	TGTGCCAGCAGTTACGGGCAGGTCCGCACAGATACGCAGTATTTT	CASSYGQVRTDTQYF
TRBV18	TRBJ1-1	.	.	TGTGCCAGCTCAACACGGGGAGGGACTGAAGCTTTCTTT	CASSTRGGTEAFF
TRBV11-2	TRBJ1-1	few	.	TGTGCCAGCAGCTTAGGGCGGGGAATTGAAGCTTTCTTT	CASSLGRGIEAFF
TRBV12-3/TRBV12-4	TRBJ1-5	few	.	TGTGCCAGCCACGGACTGGGCAATCAGCCCCAGCATTTT	CASHGLGNQPQHF
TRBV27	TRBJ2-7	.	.	TGTGCCAGCAGTTTATCGAAGCAGTGGGCCTACGAGCAGTACTTC	CASSLSKQWAYEQYF
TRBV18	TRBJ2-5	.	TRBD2	TGTGCCAGCTCACCACGCCAAGCGGGAGGAGGGGAGACCCAGTACTTC	CASSPRQAGGGETQYF